This T cell receptor beta chain was retrieved from a study of shared clonotypes between healthy human individuals. About the study: Plates per donor: three CD4 naive, three CD4 memory, two CD8 naive, one CD8 memory. Regarding the study as a whole: Clonotype sharing among donors likely depends on sequencing depth. Investigators collected only blood, and repertoires in tissues likely differ.

This clone occurred many times. Its antigen remains unidentified. The CDR3 is 15 residues long. The germline CDR1 and CDR2 sequences are SGDLS and YYNGEE. The trim removed 4 bases at V and 3 bases at J, leaving 7 bases unmatched. At the deep level, the assay was run. The assay was immunoSEQ multiplex PCR, and TCRdb's table has in-frame clones only and misses some. Of some 790,000 clones listed, roughly 72% are singletons. This sequence originates from a woman younger than 45 in good health. The chain links TRBV9 to TRBJ2-7, with TRBD1 matching 10 bases. The sequencing sample was made of memory CD4+ T cells sorted from blood. The sample's subset: CD45RA-negative fraction. CDR3 protein: CASSPRQGAFYEQYF. CDR3 coding DNA: TGTGCCAGCAGCCCCCGACAGGGGGCTTTCTACGAGCAGTACTTC.